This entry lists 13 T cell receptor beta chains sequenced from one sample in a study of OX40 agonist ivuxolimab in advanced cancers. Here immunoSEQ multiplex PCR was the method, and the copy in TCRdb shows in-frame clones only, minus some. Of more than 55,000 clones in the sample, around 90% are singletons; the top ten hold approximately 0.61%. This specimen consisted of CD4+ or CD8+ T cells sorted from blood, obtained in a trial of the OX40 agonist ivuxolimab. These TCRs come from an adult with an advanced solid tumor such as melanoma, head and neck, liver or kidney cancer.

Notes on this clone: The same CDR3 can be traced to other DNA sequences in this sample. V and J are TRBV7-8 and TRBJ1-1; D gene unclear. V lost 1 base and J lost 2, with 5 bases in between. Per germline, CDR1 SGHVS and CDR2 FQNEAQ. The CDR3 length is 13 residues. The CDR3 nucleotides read TGTGCCAGCAGCTTAGGTTCTAACACTGAAGCTTTCTTT. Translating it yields CASSLGSNTEAFF.

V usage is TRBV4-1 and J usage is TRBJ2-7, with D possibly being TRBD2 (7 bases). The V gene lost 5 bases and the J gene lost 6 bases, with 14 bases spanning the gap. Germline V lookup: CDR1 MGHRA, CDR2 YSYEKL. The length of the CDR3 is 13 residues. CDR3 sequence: CASSSLRGGEQYF. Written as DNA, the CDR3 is TGCGCCAGCAGCAGCCTGAGGGGGGGCGAGCAGTACTTC.

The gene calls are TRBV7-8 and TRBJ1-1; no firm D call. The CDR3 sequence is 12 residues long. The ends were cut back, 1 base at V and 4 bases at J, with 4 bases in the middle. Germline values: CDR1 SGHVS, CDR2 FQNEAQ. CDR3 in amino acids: CASSLGITEAFF. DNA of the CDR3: TGTGCCAGCAGCTTAGGGATCACTGAAGCTTTCTTT. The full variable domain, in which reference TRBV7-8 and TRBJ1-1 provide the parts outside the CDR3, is GAGVSQSPRYKVAKRGQDVALRCDPISGHVSLFWYQQALGQGPEFLTYFQNEAQLDKSGLPSDRFFAERPEGSVSTLKIQRTQQEDSAVYLCASSLGITEAFFGQGTRLTVV.

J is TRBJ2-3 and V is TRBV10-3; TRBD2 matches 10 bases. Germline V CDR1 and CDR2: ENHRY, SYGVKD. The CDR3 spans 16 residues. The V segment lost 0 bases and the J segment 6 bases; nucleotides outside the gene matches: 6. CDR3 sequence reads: CAISESRAGGRDTQYF. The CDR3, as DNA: TGTGCCATCAGTGAGTCAAGAGCGGGAGGGAGGGATACGCAGTATTTT.

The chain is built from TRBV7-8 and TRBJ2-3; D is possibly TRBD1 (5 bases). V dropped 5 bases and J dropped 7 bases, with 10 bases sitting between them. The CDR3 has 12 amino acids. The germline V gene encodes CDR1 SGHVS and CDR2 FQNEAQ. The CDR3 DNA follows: TGTGCCAGCAGCACAGGACCCTATACGCAGTATTTT. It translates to CASSTGPYTQYF.

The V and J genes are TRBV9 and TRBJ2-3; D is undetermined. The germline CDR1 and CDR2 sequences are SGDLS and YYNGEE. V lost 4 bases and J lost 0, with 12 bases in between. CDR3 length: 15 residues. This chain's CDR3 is CASSQSSPSTDTQYF. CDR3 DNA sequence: TGTGCCAGCAGCCAGAGTTCTCCTAGCACAGATACGCAGTATTTT.

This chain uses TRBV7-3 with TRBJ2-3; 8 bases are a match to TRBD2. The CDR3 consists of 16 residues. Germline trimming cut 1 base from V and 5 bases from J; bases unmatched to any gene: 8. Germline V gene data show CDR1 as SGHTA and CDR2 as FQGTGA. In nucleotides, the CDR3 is TGTGCCAGCAGCTTAAATCTAGGGGCGGGAGGAGATACGCAGTATTTT. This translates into CASSLNLGAGGDTQYF. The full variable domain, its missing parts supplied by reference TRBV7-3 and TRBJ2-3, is GAGVSQTPSNKVTEKGKYVELRCDPISGHTALYWYRQSLGQGPEFLIYFQGTGAADDSGLPNDRFFAVRPEGSVSTLKIQRTERGDSAVYLCASSLNLGAGGDTQYFGPGTRLTVL.

This chain's CDR3 is CASGFRTGGGNTIYF. The CDR3 DNA reads TGTGCTAGTGGTTTCCGGACAGGGGGCGGAAACACCATATATTTT. This chain uses TRBV12-5 with TRBJ1-3; 11 nucleotides line up with TRBD1. The CDR3 consists of 15 residues. With 3 bases clipped from V and 4 bases from J, the junction kept 2 bases outside the gene matches. In germline, CDR1 is LGHNT, CDR2 FRNRAP.

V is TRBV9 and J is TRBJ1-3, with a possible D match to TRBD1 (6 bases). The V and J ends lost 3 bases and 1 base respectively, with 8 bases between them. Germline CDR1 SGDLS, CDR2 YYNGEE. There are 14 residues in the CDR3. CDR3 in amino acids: CASSATGSGNTIYF. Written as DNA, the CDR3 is TGTGCCAGCAGCGCGACAGGTTCTGGAAACACCATATATTTT.

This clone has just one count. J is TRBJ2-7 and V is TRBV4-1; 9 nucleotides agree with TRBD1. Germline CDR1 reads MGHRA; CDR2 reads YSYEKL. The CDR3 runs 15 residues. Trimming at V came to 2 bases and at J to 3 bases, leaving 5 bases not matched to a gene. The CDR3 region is CASSQPGQGRYEQYF. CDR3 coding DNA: TGCGCCAGCAGCCAACCGGGACAGGGCCGCTACGAGCAGTACTTC.

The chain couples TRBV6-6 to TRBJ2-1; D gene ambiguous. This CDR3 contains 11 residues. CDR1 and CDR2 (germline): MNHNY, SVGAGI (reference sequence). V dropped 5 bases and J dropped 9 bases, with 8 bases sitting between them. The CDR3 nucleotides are TGTGCCAGCAGTGGCCTGAGTGAGCAGTTCTTC. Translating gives CASSGLSEQFF.

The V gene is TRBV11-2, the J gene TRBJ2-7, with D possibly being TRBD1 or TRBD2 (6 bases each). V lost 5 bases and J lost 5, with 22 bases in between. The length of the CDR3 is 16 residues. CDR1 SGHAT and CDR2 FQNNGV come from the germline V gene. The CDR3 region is CASSARSGAKRDEQYF. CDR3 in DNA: TGTGCCAGCAGCGCCCGGTCGGGGGCTAAGAGGGACGAGCAGTACTTC.

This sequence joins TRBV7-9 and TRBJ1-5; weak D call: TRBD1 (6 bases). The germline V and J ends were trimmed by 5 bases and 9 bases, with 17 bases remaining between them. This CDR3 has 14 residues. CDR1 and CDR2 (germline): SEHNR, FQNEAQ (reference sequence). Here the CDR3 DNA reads TGTGCCAGCAGCGCGACAGGAACTGGAGGGCCCCAGCATTTT. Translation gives CASSATGTGGPQHF.